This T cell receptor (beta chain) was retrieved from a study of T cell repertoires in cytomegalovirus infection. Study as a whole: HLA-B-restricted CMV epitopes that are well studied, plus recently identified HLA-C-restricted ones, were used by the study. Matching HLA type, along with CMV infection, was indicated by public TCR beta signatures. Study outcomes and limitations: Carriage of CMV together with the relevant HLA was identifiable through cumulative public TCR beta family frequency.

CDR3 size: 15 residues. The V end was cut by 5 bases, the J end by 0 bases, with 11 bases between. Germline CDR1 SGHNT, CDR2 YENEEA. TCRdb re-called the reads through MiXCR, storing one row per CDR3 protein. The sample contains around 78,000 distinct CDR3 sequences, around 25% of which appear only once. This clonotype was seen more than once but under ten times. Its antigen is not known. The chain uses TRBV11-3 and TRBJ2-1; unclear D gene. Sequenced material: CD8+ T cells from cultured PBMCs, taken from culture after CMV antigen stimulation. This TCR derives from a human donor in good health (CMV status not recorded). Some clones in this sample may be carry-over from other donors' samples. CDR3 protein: CASSQDRSSYNEQFF. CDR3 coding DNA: TGTGCCAGCAGCCAGGACCGGAGCTCCTACAATGAGCAGTTCTTC.